The next 5 T cell receptor beta chains were all read from a single sample in a study of T cells in Graves' hyperthyroidism and ophthalmopathy. Amplification of TCR beta CDR3 regions was performed using RNA transcripts as template. An initial round of RT-PCR targeting the TCR CDR3 relied on the HTBI primer set. A single record per CDR3 protein comes from TCRdb applying MiXCR to the multiplex PCR reads. The profile covers about 590,000 distinct CDR3 sequences, with 12% to 15% appearing a single time and over 6% taken by the ten largest. Sample: blood. All receptors derive from a young woman with Graves' ophthalmopathy.

This clonotype was seen many times. The chain employs TRBV13 and TRBJ2-3; 8 bases are shared with TRBD1. There are 15 residues in the CDR3. J was trimmed by 6 bases and V by 0 bases; bases with no gene match: 5. Germline V gene lookup returns CDR1 PRHDT and CDR2 FYEKMQ (reference sequence). The CDR3 spells CASSLGRTGGDTQYF. The CDR3 nucleotides are TGTGCCAGCAGCTTAGGCCGTACAGGGGGGGATACGCAGTATTTT.

This clonotype was seen repeatedly, ten times or more. The chain employs TRBV18 and TRBJ2-5; 10 bases line up with TRBD2. V lost 3 bases and J lost 4; bases outside the gene matches: 5. Per germline, CDR1 KGHSH and CDR2 LQKENI. This CDR3 has 15 amino acids. CDR3 coding DNA: TGTGCCAGCTCACCTGCTAGCGGGAGTGGAGAGACCCAGTACTTC. Translated: CASSPASGSGETQYF.

This clonotype showed up many times. This chain joins TRBV7-8 and TRBJ1-4, with D maybe TRBD1 (5 bases). This CDR3 comprises 16 residues. Trimming took 0 bases from V and 7 from J, leaving 15 bases between them. Germline-derived CDR1 and CDR2 are SGHVS and FQNEAQ. The CDR3 loop reads CASSLAQVLGAEKLFF. The CDR3 DNA reads as TGTGCCAGCAGCTTAGCGCAGGTCCTCGGGGCTGAAAAACTGTTTTTT.

A few counts support this clonotype. V gene TRBV20-1 combines with J gene TRBJ1-5, with D unclear. Trimming cost V 0 bases and J 7 bases, with 13 bases left between them. The CDR3 loop spans 14 amino acids. Germline CDR1 reads DFQATT; CDR2 reads SNEGSKA (reference sequence). For the CDR3, the DNA is TGCAGTGCTAGAGATGGGCGTGGCGGGCAGCCCCAGCATTTT. This encodes CSARDGRGGQPQHF.

V gene TRBV9 combines with J gene TRBJ2-7; the D gene is possibly TRBD1 (6 bases). This CDR3 has 14 amino acids. Trimming left V 7 bases short and J 2 bases short, with 16 bases between. Germline loops: CDR1 SGDLS, CDR2 YYNGEE. CDR3 sequence: CASGREPGAYEQYF. The CDR3 DNA follows: TGTGCCAGCGGAAGAGAGCCAGGGGCCTACGAGCAGTACTTC.